The next 23 T cell receptor beta chains were all read from a single sample in a study of blood T cell repertoires in COVID-19. Data came from immunoSEQ multiplex PCR; TCRdb stores just in-frame clones and leaves some out. In the table there are 85,000 to 120,000 clones, 70% to 85% of which are singletons. Sequenced sample: peripheral blood. The origin of the receptors is an older woman with acute or convalescent COVID-19.

The V call is TRBV11-2, the J call TRBJ1-5; a possible D gene is TRBD1 (6 bases). CDR3 length equals 13 residues. Trimming took 8 bases from V and 5 from J, leaving 13 bases between them. Germline V gene lookup returns CDR1 SGHAT and CDR2 FQNNGV. The CDR3 sequence: CASGRQEHQPQHF. For the CDR3, the DNA is TGTGCCAGCGGAAGACAGGAGCATCAGCCCCAGCATTTT.

The chain has TRBV5-4 and TRBJ2-7; possible D gene TRBD2, 5 bases. V was shortened by 3 bases and J by 2 bases, with 15 bases between the two germline ends. Germline CDR1 is SGHNT and CDR2 is YYREEE (reference sequence). The CDR3 loop spans 15 amino acids. CDR3 coding DNA: TGTGCCAGCAGCTCGATGGCGGGTGCCACCTACGAGCAGTACTTC. This translates into CASSSMAGATYEQYF.

The CDR3 DNA reads as TGTGCCAGCAGTTTATTAGCAGGGAATCAGCCCCAGCATTTT. Its protein is CASSLLAGNQPQHF. The V gene is TRBV27, the J gene TRBJ1-5; D possibly corresponds to TRBD1 (5 bases). CDR3 length: 14 amino acids. CDR1 is MNHEY and CDR2 is SMNVEV in the germline V gene (reference sequence). V lost 1 base, J lost 4 bases, and 8 bases lay in between.

This clone has more than one count but fewer than ten. In nucleotides, the CDR3 is TGCGCCAGCAGTGAAGGGGGAGTCCGCACAGATACGCAGTATTTT. Translated: CASSEGGVRTDTQYF. V usage is TRBV5-1 and J usage is TRBJ2-3; possible D gene TRBD1, 6 bases. Trimming removed 5 bases at V and 1 base at J, with 14 bases between. Germline CDR1 SGHRS, CDR2 YFSETQ. CDR3 length: 15 amino acids.

This clone was picked up one time. The rearrangement links TRBV5-1 to TRBJ2-3, with 11 bases identical to TRBD2. The CDR3 length is 16 residues. After removal of 4 bases from V and 2 bases from J, the junction contained 6 bases not matched to a gene. Germline values: CDR1 SGHRS, CDR2 YFSETQ. As DNA, the CDR3 is TGCGCCAGCAGCCTAGGGACTAGCGGACCCACAGATACGCAGTATTTT. As protein: CASSLGTSGPTDTQYF.

This clone was detected a few times. V is TRBV19 and J is TRBJ1-3; maybe TRBD1 (6 bases). Per germline, CDR1 LNHDA and CDR2 SQIVND (reference sequence). The CDR3 length is 15 residues. V lost 6 bases to trimming and J lost 0 bases, with 12 bases between them. CDR3: CASRMTGSSGNTIYF. CDR3 sequence (DNA): TGTGCCAGTAGAATGACAGGTAGCTCTGGAAACACCATATATTTT. Full variable domain (remainder filled in from reference TRBV19 and TRBJ1-3): DGGITQSPKYLFRKEGQNVTLSCEQNLNHDAMYWYRQDPGQGLRLIYYSQIVNDFQKGDIAEGYSVSREKKESFPLTVTSAQKNPTAFYLCASRMTGSSGNTIYFGEGSWLTVV.

The chain has TRBV3-1 (or the pseudogene TRBV3-2) and TRBJ2-5, with TRBD2 identical over 12 bases. The CDR3 has 17 amino acids. Germline V lookup: CDR1 LGHDT, CDR2 YNNKEL (reference sequence). Trimming at V came to 1 base and at J to 4 bases, leaving 7 bases not matched to a gene. The CDR3 protein is CASSQVPLAGGSETQYF. The CDR3 region has the DNA TGTGCCAGCAGCCAAGTGCCCCTAGCGGGGGGGTCAGAGACCCAGTACTTC.

This clone was detected only once. The chain is built from TRBV5-4 and TRBJ1-4; possible D gene TRBD1, 5 bases. V lost 5 bases and J 6 bases, leaving 14 bases between the germline ends. The CDR3 is made up of 14 amino acids. Per the germline V gene, CDR1 is SGHNT and CDR2 is YYREEE (reference sequence). In nucleotides, the CDR3 is TGTGCCAGCAGTAAGGGGTTCGACGATGAAAAACTGTTTTTT. Protein product: CASSKGFDDEKLFF.

The V call is TRBV7-9, the J call TRBJ2-7, with 8 bases identical to TRBD1. CDR1 SEHNR and CDR2 FQNEAQ come from the germline V gene (reference sequence). Trimming at V came to 3 bases and at J to 5 bases, leaving 6 bases not matched to a gene. The CDR3 is 14 residues long. CDR3 loop: CASSLDRVADEQYF. CDR3 coding DNA: TGTGCCAGCAGCTTGGACAGGGTAGCCGACGAGCAGTACTTC.

The chain combines TRBV6-5 with TRBJ2-1; 14 bases map to TRBD2. Trimming cost V 7 bases and J 7 bases; bases outside gene matches: 3. The CDR3 runs 14 residues. Germline V CDR1 and CDR2: MNHEY, SVGAGI. The CDR3 coding sequence is TGTGCCAGCACAGGACTAGCGGGGGGAAATGAGCAGTTCTTC. This encodes CASTGLAGGNEQFF.

This chain connects TRBV6-4 to TRBJ2-1, with 10 bases lining up with TRBD2. The germline gives CDR1 MRHNA, CDR2 SNTAGT. This CDR3 comprises 15 residues. Trimming took 0 bases from V and 12 from J; bases not matched to a gene: 8. CDR3 in DNA: TGTGCCAGCAGTGACTCGGGGACTAGCGAATCCGGGCAGTTCTTC. Its translation is CASSDSGTSESGQFF.

The chain carries TRBV7-7 and TRBJ1-4; maybe TRBD1 (5 bases). The V end was cut by 5 bases, the J end by 8 bases, with 18 bases between. Germline V lookup: CDR1 SSHAT, CDR2 FNYEAQ (reference sequence). The CDR3 sequence is 15 residues long. The CDR3 nucleotides are TGTGCCAGCAGCCCCGGACAAAGTAGTCTAGAAAAACTGTTTTTT. Protein: CASSPGQSSLEKLFF.

The V gene is TRBV7-8, the J gene TRBJ1-4, with D possibly being TRBD1 (5 bases). Trimming removed 6 bases at V and 0 bases at J, with 23 bases between. The CDR3 loop spans 19 amino acids. In germline, CDR1 is SGHVS, CDR2 FQNEAQ. The chain's CDR3 is CASSYPQAGSEATNEKLFF. As DNA, the CDR3 is TGTGCCAGCAGTTACCCTCAGGCAGGGTCCGAAGCAACTAATGAAAAACTGTTTTTT.

The chain combines TRBV9 with TRBJ2-5; TRBD2 agrees at 11 bases. V lost 3 bases, J lost 6 bases, and 7 bases stayed unmatched. The CDR3 is 15 amino acids. Germline V gene lookup returns CDR1 SGDLS and CDR2 YYNGEE. The CDR3 region is CASSGSSGGAKTQYF. CDR3 nucleotide sequence: TGTGCCAGCAGCGGCAGTAGCGGGGGGGCCAAGACCCAGTACTTC.

This clone was observed a few times. This chain joins TRBV21-1 and TRBJ1-2; TRBD1 is taken as the D call from the table, unchecked against the DNA. TRBV21-1 is a pseudogene locus. This CDR3 is built from 15 residues. The CDR3 DNA sequence: TGTGCCAGCAGCAAAAGGGGACAGGGTCCTTATGGCTACACCTTC. Protein: CASSKRGQGPYGYTF.

V usage is TRBV5-1 and J usage is TRBJ1-6, with D maybe TRBD1 (6 bases). CDR1 and CDR2 (germline): SGHRS, YFSETQ. The CDR3 is 15 residues long. Trimming took 5 bases from V and 7 from J, leaving 16 bases between them. The CDR3 DNA sequence: TGCGCCAGCAGTCCTACCGGACAGACGAATTCACCCCTCCACTTT. This translates into CASSPTGQTNSPLHF. Supplemented by reference TRBV5-1 and TRBJ1-6, the full variable domain reads KAGVTQTPRYLIKTRGQQVTLSCSPISGHRSVSWYQQTPGQGLQFLFEYFSETQRNKGNFPGRFSGRQFSNSRSEMNVSTLELGDSALYLCASSPTGQTNSPLHFGNGTRLTVT.

The V gene is TRBV21-1, the J gene TRBJ1-2; the table's D call, TRBD1, was not checked against the DNA. TRBV21-1 constitutes a pseudogene. CDR3 length equals 15 residues. CDR3 in amino acids: CASSPPTGANYGYTF. The CDR3, as DNA: TGTGCCAGCAGCCCTCCGACAGGGGCTAACTATGGCTACACCTTC.

The gene calls are TRBV29-1 and TRBJ1-2; the match to TRBD1 covers 9 bases. The CDR3 has 11 amino acids. Per the germline V gene, CDR1 is SQVTM and CDR2 is ANQGSEA. V lost 6 bases to trimming and J lost 7 bases; unmatched junction nucleotides: 3. CDR3: CSVQGAGGYTF. The CDR3 DNA follows: TGCAGCGTACAGGGGGCTGGTGGCTACACCTTC.

The V gene is TRBV6-6, the J gene TRBJ1-4; D possibly corresponds to TRBD1 (5 bases). The length of the CDR3 is 14 residues. Germline assignment: CDR1 MNHNY and CDR2 SVGAGI (reference sequence). V was cut by 4 bases and J by 2 bases, with 8 bases left in between. The CDR3 here is CASSWDYTNEKLFF. Here the CDR3 DNA reads TGTGCCAGCAGTTGGGACTACACTAATGAAAAACTGTTTTTT.

The chain uses TRBV5-6 and TRBJ1-1; TRBD1 is a possible D gene (5 bases). Per germline, CDR1 SGHDT and CDR2 YYEEEE. The V gene lost 4 bases and the J gene lost 1 base, with 11 bases spanning the gap. This CDR3 has 14 amino acids. The CDR3 region is CASSPPRGNTEAFF. CDR3 DNA sequence: TGTGCCAGCAGCCCTCCAAGGGGGAACACTGAAGCTTTCTTT.

In its sample, this clone was seen once. This chain links TRBV27 with TRBJ1-6, with a possible D match to TRBD1 (5 bases). CDR1 and CDR2 from the germline V gene are MNHEY and SMNVEV (reference sequence). This CDR3 has 15 residues. V was cut by 3 bases and J by 7 bases, with 13 bases left in between. The CDR3 loop is CASSFYGQGNSPLHF. Here the CDR3 DNA reads TGTGCCAGCAGTTTTTATGGGCAGGGAAATTCACCCCTCCACTTT.

The table lists this clone with a count of one. The genes are TRBV5-4 and TRBJ2-4; no firm D call. Trimming removed 8 bases from V and 1 base from J, with 16 bases in between. Germline V gene sequence: CDR1 SGHNT, CDR2 YYREEE (reference sequence). The CDR3 consists of 15 residues. In DNA form, the CDR3 reads TGTGCCAGTACCCTTCGCGGTGGGGCCAAAAACATTCAGTACTTC. Translation: CASTLRGGAKNIQYF.

The rearrangement uses TRBV7-9 and TRBJ2-5, with 7 nucleotides matching TRBD1. This CDR3 is 15 amino acids long. Germline V gene sequence: CDR1 SEHNR, CDR2 FQNEAQ (reference sequence). V dropped 5 bases and J dropped 5; count of bases not matched to a gene: 11. CDR3 amino acids: CASSPLRGLSETQYF. The CDR3 DNA follows: TGTGCCAGCAGCCCACTTAGGGGGCTTTCGGAGACCCAGTACTTC.